This is a list of T cell receptor beta chains from one sample in a study of vaccination effects on CD4 cells after COVID-19. The antigens of these receptors remain unknown. The protocol was immunoSEQ multiplex PCR, while the TCRdb copy is restricted to in-frame clones and leaves out a portion. There are about 17,000 clones in the sample; less than 85% occur only once, and approximately 20% lies in the top ten. This material consisted of CD4+ T cells from PBMCs cultured with SARS-CoV-2 spike peptides, taken after COVID-19 vaccination. The receptors come from a human donor who had a prior SARS-CoV-2 infection. Both conserved end residues are part of each CDR3. The D gene is left open where the match is weak. Clone size appears in some rows only: once, few, many, or a class for an expanded clone.

d_call	clone_size	j_call	v_call	cdr3_aa	cdr3_nt
NA	NA	TRBJ1-3	TRBV7-2	CASSSQGTGNTIYF	TGTGCCAGCAGCTCTCAGGGAACTGGAAACACCATATATTTT
NA	NA	TRBJ1-1	TRBV7-6	CASSPGYRAPEAFF	TGTGCCAGCAGCCCCGGTTACAGGGCCCCTGAAGCTTTCTTT
NA	NA	TRBJ2-1	TRBV6-5	CASSLLGAGNEQFF	TGTGCCAGCAGTTTGTTGGGAGCGGGCAATGAGCAGTTCTTC
NA	NA	TRBJ2-5	TRBV7-7	CASSSGIGLIGTQYF	TGTGCTAGCAGCTCGGGGATAGGACTAATAGGGACCCAGTACTTC
NA	NA	TRBJ1-4	TRBV2	CASSESHRPNEKLFF	TGTGCCAGCAGTGAAAGTCATAGGCCGAATGAAAAACTGTTTTTT
NA	NA	TRBJ1-3	TRBV5-4	CASSLKAGNTIYF	TGTGCCAGCAGCTTGAAAGCTGGAAACACCATATATTTT
TRBD2	NA	TRBJ2-3	TRBV9	CASSVSQDPTSGGGTDTQYF	TGTGCCAGCAGTGTTTCCCAAGACCCCACTAGCGGGGGGGGCACAGATACGCAGTATTTT
TRBD1	NA	TRBJ1-6	TRBV7-2	CASSRLQGRGSPLHF	TGTGCCAGCAGCCGGTTACAGGGGCGAGGTTCACCCCTCCACTTT
NA	NA	TRBJ2-7	TRBV5-1	CASSWRAGDEQYF	TGCGCCAGCAGCTGGCGGGCAGGGGACGAGCAGTACTTC
TRBD1	NA	TRBJ1-3	TRBV2	CASSPTRQGRNTIYF	TGTGCCAGCAGTCCAACGCGACAGGGACGAAACACCATATATTTT
NA	few	TRBJ1-2	TRBV9	CASSPVRQDYGYTF	TGTGCCAGCAGCCCCGTCCGGCAAGACTATGGCTACACCTTC
TRBD1	NA	TRBJ2-7	TRBV6-6	CASSYPGQASYEQYF	TGTGCCAGCAGTTACCCCGGACAGGCAAGCTACGAGCAGTACTTC
NA	few	TRBJ2-7	TRBV10-3	CAISRTLEAPEQYF	TGTGCCATCAGTCGGACCCTTGAAGCCCCCGAGCAGTACTTC
TRBD1	NA	TRBJ2-7	TRBV6-5	CASTDRVGFYEQYF	TGTGCCAGCACCGACAGGGTTGGATTCTACGAGCAGTACTTC
NA	NA	TRBJ2-3	TRBV5-1	CASSLAQSTDTQYF	TGCGCCAGCAGCTTGGCCCAGTCCACAGATACGCAGTATTTT
NA	NA	TRBJ1-2	TRBV27	CASSLRSNYGYTF	TGTGCCAGCAGTTTAAGGTCTAACTATGGCTACACCTTC
NA	NA	TRBJ2-3	TRBV4-2	CATSWSGSTDTQYF	TGTGCCACCTCGTGGAGCGGGAGCACAGATACGCAGTATTTT
NA	NA	TRBJ2-1	TRBV18	CASSPSWAIENEQFF	TGTGCCAGCTCACCCTCATGGGCGATCGAAAATGAGCAGTTCTTC
TRBD1	NA	TRBJ1-2	TRBV4-1	CASSPQDRYYGYTF	TGCGCCAGCAGCCCCCAGGACAGGTACTATGGCTACACCTTC
NA	NA	TRBJ1-2	TRBV4-1	CASSQVLTPGTDYGYTF	TGCGCCAGCAGCCAAGTTTTGACCCCCGGGACGGACTATGGCTACACCTTC
NA	NA	TRBJ2-7	TRBV5-3	CARSLWTQGPEQYF	TGTGCCAGAAGCTTATGGACCCAGGGGCCCGAGCAGTACTTC
TRBD1	NA	TRBJ2-1	TRBV7-3	CASSLFGDSSYNEQFF	TGTGCCAGCAGCTTATTTGGGGACAGCTCCTACAATGAGCAGTTCTTC
TRBD2	NA	TRBJ2-7	TRBV11-3	CASSKGLGFYEQYF	TGTGCCAGCAGCAAGGGACTAGGATTCTACGAGCAGTACTTC
TRBD1	NA	TRBJ2-1	TRBV5-1	CASSLDRGYRNEQFF	TGCGCCAGCAGCTTAGACAGGGGGTATAGAAATGAGCAGTTCTTC
TRBD2	NA	TRBJ2-5	TRBV5-8	CASSPRSGQETQYF	TGTGCCAGCAGCCCGCGTAGCGGGCAAGAGACCCAGTACTTC
TRBD1	NA	TRBJ1-1	TRBV6-5	CASSLDRVTEAFF	TGTGCCAGCAGTTTAGACAGGGTCACTGAAGCTTTCTTT
NA	NA	TRBJ1-4	TRBV5-1	CASSSTGTNNEKLFF	TGCGCCAGCAGCTCCACAGGGACTAATAATGAAAAACTGTTTTTT
TRBD2	NA	TRBJ2-2	TRBV12-5	CASGLRGLAGGRSGELFF	TGTGCTAGTGGTTTGAGAGGACTAGCGGGAGGGCGGTCCGGGGAGCTGTTTTTT
NA	NA	TRBJ2-3	TRBV27	CASSSPNWRTDTQYF	TGTGCCAGCAGTTCACCTAATTGGCGTACAGATACGCAGTATTTT
TRBD1	few	TRBJ2-7	TRBV6-5	CASRQGTYEQYF	TGTGCCAGCAGACAGGGGACCTACGAGCAGTACTTC
NA	NA	TRBJ1-6	TRBV14	CASSPFRGSPLHF	TGTGCCAGCAGCCCGTTCAGGGGTTCACCCCTCCACTTT
NA	NA	TRBJ2-3	TRBV5-8	CASSRAELGADTQYF	TGTGCCAGCAGCCGAGCGGAATTAGGGGCAGATACGCAGTATTTT
NA	NA	TRBJ2-1	TRBV10-3	CAISESPGSSRTDEQFF	TGTGCCATCAGTGAGTCCCCGGGCAGCTCTAGGACTGATGAGCAGTTCTTC
NA	few	TRBJ1-2	TRBV6-5	CASSYAVGIPLGYTF	TGTGCCAGCAGTTACGCCGTAGGAATCCCTCTTGGCTACACCTTC
NA	NA	TRBJ2-3	TRBV5-1	CASSLGQAGTDTQYF	TGCGCCAGCAGCTTGGGCCAGGCGGGCACAGATACGCAGTATTTT
TRBD1	NA	TRBJ1-5	TRBV27	CASRKGASNQPQHF	TGTGCCAGCAGAAAGGGGGCTAGCAATCAGCCCCAGCATTTT
TRBD1	NA	TRBJ2-3	TRBV7-2	CASSLVGTGGDTQYF	TGTGCCAGCAGCTTAGTAGGGACAGGGGGCGATACGCAGTATTTT
TRBD1	NA	TRBJ1-1	TRBV14	CASTSNRGTENTEAFF	TGTGCCAGCACCAGCAACAGGGGGACAGAGAACACTGAAGCTTTCTTT
TRBD1	few	TRBJ2-5	TRBV5-4	CASSNRDREETQYF	TGTGCCAGCAGCAACCGGGACAGGGAAGAGACCCAGTACTTC
NA	NA	TRBJ1-6	TRBV6-1	CASSERGGSGYNSPLHF	TGTGCCAGCAGTGAGCGGGGGGGGTCGGGCTATAATTCACCCCTCCACTTT
NA	few	TRBJ1-6	TRBV5-1	CASSLAGGNSPLHF	TGCGCCAGCAGCTTGGCCGGGGGTAATTCACCCCTCCACTTT
NA	NA	TRBJ2-1	TRBV4-2	CASSQDEPAGREQFF	TGTGCCAGCAGCCAAGATGAGCCGGCGGGCAGAGAGCAGTTCTTC
NA	NA	TRBJ1-1	TRBV7-2	CASSSDPNTEAFF	TGTGCCAGCAGCTCGGACCCCAACACTGAAGCTTTCTTT
TRBD1	NA	TRBJ2-2	TRBV6-4	CASSRDRDTGELFF	TGTGCCAGCAGTCGGGACAGGGACACCGGGGAGCTGTTTTTT